This TCR beta chain is from a study of response to subunit inactivated influenza vaccine. Overall study results and limits: The authors suggested that few new T cells are recruited per seasonal influenza vaccination.

A remark on this clonotype: The antigen is not known.

This CDR3 is built from 14 residues. In germline, CDR1 is KGHDR, CDR2 SFDVKD. V was pared by 5 bases and J by 6 bases, with 5 bases of the junction left unmatched. TCRdb processed the RT-PCR reads anew with MiXCR; each CDR3 protein has one entry. Of hundreds of thousands of distinct CDR3 sequences listed, 15% to 19% are singletons. The source of this sequence is a man aged 50-59 years who received an inactivated influenza vaccine. The sample consisted of PBMCs from blood, taken 11 to 12 days after vaccination. V is TRBV24-1 and J is TRBJ2-1, with 8 bases fitting TRBD1. The CDR3, as DNA: TGTGCCACCAGTGGAGGACAGGGAATCAATGAGCAGTTCTTC. Residues: CATSGGQGINEQFF.